The 2 T cell receptor beta chains below were found in one sample sequenced in a study of siplizumab effects on memory and regulatory T cells. Produced via immunoSEQ multiplex PCR; TCRdb's table is partial and in-frame only. This table has around 100,000 clones, 94% appearing once. Sequenced sample: non-Treg CD4+ T cells sorted from blood. The receptors were gathered from a human donor in good health.

This clone was picked up a small number of times. This chain joins TRBV7-9 and TRBJ2-1; 12 bases are shared with TRBD2. The germline CDR1 and CDR2 sequences are SEHNR and FQNEAQ (reference sequence). V lost 4 bases to trimming and J lost 10 bases; unmatched junction nucleotides: 14. The length of the CDR3 is 17 residues. The CDR3 reads CASSSPELAGGFREQFF. The CDR3 DNA follows: TGTGCCAGCAGCTCCCCAGAACTAGCGGGAGGTTTTCGGGAGCAGTTCTTC.

The sample holds one count of this clone. V and J are TRBV2 and TRBJ2-2; D may be TRBD2 (5 bases). The germline V and J ends were trimmed by 6 bases and 6 bases, with 5 bases remaining between them. CDR1 is SNHLY and CDR2 is FYNNEI in the germline V gene. The CDR3 has 11 residues. The CDR3 coding sequence is TGTGCCAGCAGGAGGGCCGGGGAGCTGTTTTTT. Translation gives CASRRAGELFF. The full variable domain, in which reference TRBV2 and TRBJ2-2 provide the parts outside the CDR3, is EPEVTQTPSHQVTQMGQEVILRCVPISNHLYFYWYRQILGQKVEFLVSFYNNEISEKSEIFDDQFSVERPDGSNFTLKIRSTKLEDSAMYFCASRRAGELFFGEGSRLTVL.